The sequence of this TCR beta chain was determined in a study of shared clonotypes between healthy human individuals. Overall study context: Donor composition was a couple of women and a few men, aged 18 to 49.

The repertoire was sequenced with immunoSEQ multiplex PCR; TCRdb's copy has only in-frame clones and lacks some. The sample carries 1.5 million to 2.5 million clones, roughly 94% recorded once. Naive CD8 cells lacked CD45RO and underwent positive selection for CCR7, leaving out terminally differentiated effector memory CD45RA+ cells. V was clipped by 8 bases and J by 1 base, with 11 bases between them. CDR1 is MNHEY and CDR2 is SVGAGI in the germline V gene. This CDR3 comprises 13 residues. The rearrangement joins TRBV6-5 to TRBJ1-1; TRBD1 might be the D (5 bases). This TCR came from a man younger than 30 in good health. The sequencing sample was made of naive CD8+ T cells sorted from blood. The CDR3: CASLDSPNTEAFF. In nucleotides, the CDR3 is TGTGCCAGCCTCGACAGTCCGAACACTGAAGCTTTCTTT.